This T cell receptor (beta chain) derives from a study of beta chain features in type 1 diabetes (dated by TCRdb to the late 2010s). About the study as a whole: Patients and healthy donors did not differ in mean age, gender distribution, total cell number or subset yield. A total of about 110 million sorted cells were examined across all samples, and the number of cells per subset was strongly correlated with RNA yield. In the study, recently diagnosed type 1 diabetes patients and matched healthy donors were compared on the TCRB repertoires of their sorted circulating CD4+ T cell subsets. Naive and central memory subsets were obtained from all 30 or so donors, but regulatory and stem cell-like memory subsets were isolated from only 8 patients and roughly eight healthy donors.

Each donor gave one peripheral blood draw, roughly 110 mL on average, collected into heparinised tubes. Using a panel that included CD45RO, CCR7, CD25, CD127, CD95 and CD27, naive, central memory, regulatory and stem cell-like memory CD4+ T cells were sorted on a BD FACSAria II. A purity above 95% was achieved for all sorted populations. Right away, PBMCs were isolated by Lymphoprep density gradient centrifugation and were stained directly, with no culture step. Samples were stained and sorted in pairs, with one healthy donor and one patient per experiment, so that batch effects were minimized. This clone has just a few counts. Its antigen is currently not known. The sample holds no much larger clone one base away, and base qualities are not on file. From a lookup of the germline V gene (reference sequence), CDR1 and CDR2 are GTSNPN and SVGIG. The CDR3, from cysteine to phenylalanine, totals 15 residues. Only the CDR3 DNA stays, 45 bases, in frame from base 1. Cut back by 0 bases and 0 bases, the V and J ends lie 11 bases apart.

General conclusions and limits of the study: Only small numbers of individuals were included in the HLA sub-analyses, which left unresolved whether HLA type had any influence on TCRB rearrangement. A moderate but significant shortening of TCRB CDR3 length was observed in type 1 diabetes patients in all four CD4+ subsets. Naive, central memory and regulatory TCRB repertoires appeared to be more similar among patients than among healthy donors. Sequencing cDNA rather than genomic DNA could over-represent highly expressing activated cells, although activation and CD3 levels did not differ between groups. Shorter templates might be favored by PCR, yet because patient and control samples were amplified and corrected together, any such skew would affect both groups equally. Patients with type 1 diabetes made fewer insertions and deleted more nucleotides at VDJ recombination sites, implying thymic rearrangement abnormalities.

The entire amount of isolated RNA was reverse transcribed using the High Capacity cDNA Reverse Transcription Kit, so the sequenced TCRB transcripts were expressed ones. Naive, central memory and regulatory T cell samples underwent deep immunoSEQ sequencing, averaging roughly 3.3 million total reads per sample. Sorted cells were lysed in RLT buffer, and RNA was extracted using DNase-treated RNeasy Micro or Mini kits according to cell number. To prevent cross-contamination, each cell subset was processed individually, whereas patient and healthy donor samples were processed jointly. The immunoSEQ multiplex PCR was used to amplify TCRB sequences from cDNA, yielding 87-bp fragments that span the CDR3 region. Sequencing of the amplicons was done on the Illumina HiSeq platform. The paper's processing steps were these. Synthetic template baselines were used to correct PCR bias computationally, reads within Hamming distance 2 were collapsed together, and singletons that could not be merged were discarded. Reads were aligned against IMGT to assign V, D and J genes, CDR3 length and insertions or deletions at six rearrangement sites. Within each subset, clonotype counts were normalized to sorted cell number, and only after that were true diversity and Gini coefficients computed with the tcR R package. The overlap coefficient, calculated on TCRB nucleotide sequences, was used to measure repertoire sharing. As a proxy for the pre-selection repertoire, out-of-frame TCRB sequences from naive cells were analyzed. TCRdb limited this immuneACCESS table to in-frame rearrangements with V and J called. A share of clones is missing; checked studies link under half to unresolved V genes, and the rest is unexplained. V and J calls plus clone size are reproduced from that table; the DNA served to infer D and trimming. The sample table records 400,000 to 450,000 clones; 14% of these occur just once. The ten largest clones take up 0.035% to 0.04% of the sample.

Material for sequencing was naive CD4+ T cells from blood. The cell subset or site label of this sample denotes: true naive CD4+ T cells. The receptor was derived from a man aged 25 to 40 in good health. The chain was built from TRBV30 and TRBJ1-1, with a tentative D gene TRBD1 over 5 matching bases. The DNA sequence is as follows: TGTGCCTGGAGTGTACAGGATTGGATGAACACTGAAGCTTTCTTT. This codes for CAWSVQDWMNTEAFF.